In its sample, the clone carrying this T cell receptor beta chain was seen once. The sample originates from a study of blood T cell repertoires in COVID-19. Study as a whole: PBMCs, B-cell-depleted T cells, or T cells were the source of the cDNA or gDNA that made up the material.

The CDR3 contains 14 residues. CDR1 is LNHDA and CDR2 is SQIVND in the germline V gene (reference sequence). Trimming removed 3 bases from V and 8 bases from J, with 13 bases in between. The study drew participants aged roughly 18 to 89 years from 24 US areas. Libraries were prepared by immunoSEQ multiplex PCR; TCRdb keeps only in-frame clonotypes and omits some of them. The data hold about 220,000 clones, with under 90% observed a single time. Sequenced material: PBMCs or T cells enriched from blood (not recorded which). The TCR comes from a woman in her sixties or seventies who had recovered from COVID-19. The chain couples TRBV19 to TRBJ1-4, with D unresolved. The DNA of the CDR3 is TGTGCCAGTAGTATCCCGCGGTACCGGGAAAAACTGTTTTTT. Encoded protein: CASSIPRYREKLFF.